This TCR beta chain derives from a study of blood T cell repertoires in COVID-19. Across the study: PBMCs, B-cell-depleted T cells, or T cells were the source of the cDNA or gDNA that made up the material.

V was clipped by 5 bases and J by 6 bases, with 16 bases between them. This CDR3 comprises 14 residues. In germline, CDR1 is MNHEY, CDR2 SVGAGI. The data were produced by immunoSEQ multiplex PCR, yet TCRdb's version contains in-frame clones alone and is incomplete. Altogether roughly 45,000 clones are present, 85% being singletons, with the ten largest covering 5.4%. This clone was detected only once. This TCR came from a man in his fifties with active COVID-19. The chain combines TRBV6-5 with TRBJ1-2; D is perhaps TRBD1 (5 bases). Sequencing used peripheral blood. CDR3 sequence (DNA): TGTGCCAGCAGTCCCCCCGGAGGGGCTCATGGCTACACCTTC. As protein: CASSPPGGAHGYTF.